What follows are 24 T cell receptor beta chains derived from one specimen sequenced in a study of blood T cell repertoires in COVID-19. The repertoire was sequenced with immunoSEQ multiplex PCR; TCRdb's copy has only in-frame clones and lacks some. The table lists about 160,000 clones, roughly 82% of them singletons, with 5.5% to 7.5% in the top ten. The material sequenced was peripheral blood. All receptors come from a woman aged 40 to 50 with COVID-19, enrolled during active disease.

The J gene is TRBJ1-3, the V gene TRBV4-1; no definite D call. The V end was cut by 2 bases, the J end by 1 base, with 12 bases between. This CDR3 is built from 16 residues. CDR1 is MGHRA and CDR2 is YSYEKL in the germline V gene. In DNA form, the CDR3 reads TGCGCCAGCAGCCAAAATCCTACAGAGTCTGGAAACACCATATATTTT. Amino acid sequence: CASSQNPTESGNTIYF.

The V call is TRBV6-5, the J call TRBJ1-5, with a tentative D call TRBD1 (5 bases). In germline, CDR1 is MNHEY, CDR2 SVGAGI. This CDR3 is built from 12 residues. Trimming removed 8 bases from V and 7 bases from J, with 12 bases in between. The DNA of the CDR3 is TGTGCCAGCGGCTATCGGGGGCAGCCCCAGCATTTT. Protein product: CASGYRGQPQHF.

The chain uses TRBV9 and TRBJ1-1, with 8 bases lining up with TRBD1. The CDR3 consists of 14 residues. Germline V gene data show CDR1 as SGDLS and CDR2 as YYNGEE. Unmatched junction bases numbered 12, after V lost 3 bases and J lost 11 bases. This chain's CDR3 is CASSATIGQGYAFF. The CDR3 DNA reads TGTGCCAGCAGCGCAACTATCGGACAGGGCTATGCTTTCTTT.

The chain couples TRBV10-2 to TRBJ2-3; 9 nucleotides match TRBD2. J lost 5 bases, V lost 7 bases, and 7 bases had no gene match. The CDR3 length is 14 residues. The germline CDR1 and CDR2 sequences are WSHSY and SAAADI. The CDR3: CASTSGGQGDTQYF. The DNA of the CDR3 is TGCGCCAGCACCAGCGGGGGGCAAGGAGATACGCAGTATTTT.

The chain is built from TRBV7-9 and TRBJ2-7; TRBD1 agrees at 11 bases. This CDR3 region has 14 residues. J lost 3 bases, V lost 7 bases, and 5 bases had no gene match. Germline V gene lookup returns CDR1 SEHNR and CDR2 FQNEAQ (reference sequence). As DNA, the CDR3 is TGTGCCAGCAAACCGGGACAGGGGGGCTACGAGCAGTACTTC. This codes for CASKPGQGGYEQYF. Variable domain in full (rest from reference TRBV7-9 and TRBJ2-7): DTGVSQNPRHKITKRGQNVTFRCDPISEHNRLYWYRQTLGQGPEFLTYFQNEAQLEKSRLLSDRFSAERPKGSFSTLEIQRTEQGDSAMYLCASKPGQGGYEQYFGPGTRLTVT.

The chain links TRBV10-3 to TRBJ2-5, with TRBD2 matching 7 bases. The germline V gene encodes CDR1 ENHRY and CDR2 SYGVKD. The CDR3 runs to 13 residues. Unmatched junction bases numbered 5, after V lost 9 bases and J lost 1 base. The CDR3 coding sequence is TGTGCCATACGGAGGGAGGGCCAAGAGACCCAGTACTTC. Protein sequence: CAIRREGQETQYF.

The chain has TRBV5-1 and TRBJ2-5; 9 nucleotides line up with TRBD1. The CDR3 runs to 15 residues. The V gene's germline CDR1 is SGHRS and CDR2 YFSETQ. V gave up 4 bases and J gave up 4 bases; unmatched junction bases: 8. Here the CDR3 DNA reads TGCGCCAGCAGCCCTCAACAGGGGGCTCTAGAGACCCAGTACTTC. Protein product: CASSPQQGALETQYF.

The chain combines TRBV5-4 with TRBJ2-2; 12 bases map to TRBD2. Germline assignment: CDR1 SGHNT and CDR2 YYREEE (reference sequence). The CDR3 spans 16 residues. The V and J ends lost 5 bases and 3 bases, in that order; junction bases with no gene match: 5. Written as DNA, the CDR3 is TGTGCCAGCAGTTCCGGACTAGCGGGACACACCGGGGAGCTGTTTTTT. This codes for CASSSGLAGHTGELFF.

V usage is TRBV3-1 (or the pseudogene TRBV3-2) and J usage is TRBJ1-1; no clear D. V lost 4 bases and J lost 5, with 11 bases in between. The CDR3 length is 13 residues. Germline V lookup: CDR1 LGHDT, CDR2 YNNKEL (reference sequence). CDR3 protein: CASSLRRSTEAFF. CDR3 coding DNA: TGTGCCAGCAGCCTCCGCAGATCTACTGAAGCTTTCTTT.

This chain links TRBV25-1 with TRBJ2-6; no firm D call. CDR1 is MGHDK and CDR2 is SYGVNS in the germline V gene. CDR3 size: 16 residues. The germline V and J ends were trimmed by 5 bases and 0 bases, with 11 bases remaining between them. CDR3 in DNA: TGTGCCAGCAGTCCTTCCCCCGGCTCTGGGGCCAACGTCCTGACTTTC. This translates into CASSPSPGSGANVLTF. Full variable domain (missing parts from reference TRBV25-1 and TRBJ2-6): EADIYQTPRYLVIGTGKKITLECSQTMGHDKMYWYQQDPGMELHLIHYSYGVNSTEKGDLSSESTVSRIRTEHFPLTLESARPSHTSQYLCASSPSPGSGANVLTFGAGSRLTVL.

Here the CDR3 DNA reads TGCGCCAGCACCCTGGGGGGGGGCGGCGAAAAACTGTTTTTT. This sequence encodes CASTLGGGGEKLFF. The chain uses TRBV5-1 and TRBJ1-4; a weak D match, TRBD1 (6 bases). Germline-derived CDR1 and CDR2 are SGHRS and YFSETQ. This CDR3 has 14 residues. The V end was cut by 6 bases, the J end by 8 bases, with 17 bases between.

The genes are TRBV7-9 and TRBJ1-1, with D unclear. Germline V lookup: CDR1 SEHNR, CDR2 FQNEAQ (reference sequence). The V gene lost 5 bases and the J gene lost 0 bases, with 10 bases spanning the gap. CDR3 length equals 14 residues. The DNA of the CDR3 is TGTGCCAGCAGCCAAAAACAGCTGAACACTGAAGCTTTCTTT. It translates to CASSQKQLNTEAFF.

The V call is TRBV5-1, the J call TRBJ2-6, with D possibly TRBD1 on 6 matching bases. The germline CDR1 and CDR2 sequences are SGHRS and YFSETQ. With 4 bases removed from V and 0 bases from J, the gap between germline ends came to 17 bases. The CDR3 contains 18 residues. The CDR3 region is CASSKPGTPRSGANVLTF. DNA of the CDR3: TGCGCCAGCAGCAAACCCGGGACACCCCGCTCTGGGGCCAACGTCCTGACTTTC.

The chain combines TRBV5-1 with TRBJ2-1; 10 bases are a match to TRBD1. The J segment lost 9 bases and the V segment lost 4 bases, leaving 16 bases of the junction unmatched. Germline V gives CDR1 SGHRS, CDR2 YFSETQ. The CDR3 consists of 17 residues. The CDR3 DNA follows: TGCGCCAGCAGCCTTGGGGCCGGTAGACAGGGGGCTTTTGAGCAGTTCTTC. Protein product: CASSLGAGRQGAFEQFF. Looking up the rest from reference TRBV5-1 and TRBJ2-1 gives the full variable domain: KAGVTQTPRYLIKTRGQQVTLSCSPISGHRSVSWYQQTPGQGLQFLFEYFSETQRNKGNFPGRFSGRQFSNSRSEMNVSTLELGDSALYLCASSLGAGRQGAFEQFFGPGTRLTVL.

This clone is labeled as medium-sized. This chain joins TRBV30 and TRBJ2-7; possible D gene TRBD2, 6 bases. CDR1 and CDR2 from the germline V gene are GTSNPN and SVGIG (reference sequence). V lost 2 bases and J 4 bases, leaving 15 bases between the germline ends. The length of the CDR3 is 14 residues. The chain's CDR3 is CAWSLERRGYEQYF. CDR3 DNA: TGTGCCTGGAGTTTGGAAAGGAGGGGTTACGAGCAGTACTTC.

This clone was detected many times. The CDR3 is CAWRKPGESYEQYF. The CDR3 bases are TGTGCCTGGAGGAAACCAGGCGAATCCTACGAGCAGTACTTC. V usage is TRBV30 and J usage is TRBJ2-7, with D unresolved. This CDR3 spans 14 amino acids. Germline V gives CDR1 GTSNPN, CDR2 SVGIG (reference sequence). Trimming removed 3 bases at V and 1 base at J, with 13 bases between.

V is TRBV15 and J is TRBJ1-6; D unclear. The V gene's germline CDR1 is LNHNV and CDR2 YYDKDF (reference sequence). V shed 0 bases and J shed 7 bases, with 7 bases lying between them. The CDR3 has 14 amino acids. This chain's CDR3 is CATSREISNSPLHF. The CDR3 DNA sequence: TGTGCCACCAGCAGAGAAATATCCAATTCACCCCTCCACTTT.

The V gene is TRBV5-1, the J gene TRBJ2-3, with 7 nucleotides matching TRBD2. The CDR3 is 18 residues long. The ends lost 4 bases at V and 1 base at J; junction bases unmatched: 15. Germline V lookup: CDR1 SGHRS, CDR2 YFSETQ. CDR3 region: CASSPGGGLAVRTDTQYF. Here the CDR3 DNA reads TGCGCCAGCAGCCCCGGAGGCGGGCTAGCGGTCCGCACAGATACGCAGTATTTT.

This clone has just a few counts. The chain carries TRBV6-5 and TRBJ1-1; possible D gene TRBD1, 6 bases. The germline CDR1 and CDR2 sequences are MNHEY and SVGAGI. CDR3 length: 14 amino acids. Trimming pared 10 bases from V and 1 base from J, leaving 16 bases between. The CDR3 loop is CANSELGANTEAFF. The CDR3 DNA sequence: TGTGCCAACTCGGAGTTGGGGGCGAACACTGAAGCTTTCTTT.

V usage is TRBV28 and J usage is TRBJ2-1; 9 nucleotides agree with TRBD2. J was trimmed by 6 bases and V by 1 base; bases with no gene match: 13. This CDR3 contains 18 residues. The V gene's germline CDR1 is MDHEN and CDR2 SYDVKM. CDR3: CASSLLPGSGSWGNEQFF. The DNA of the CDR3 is TGTGCCAGCAGTTTATTGCCAGGTAGCGGGAGCTGGGGCAATGAGCAGTTCTTC.

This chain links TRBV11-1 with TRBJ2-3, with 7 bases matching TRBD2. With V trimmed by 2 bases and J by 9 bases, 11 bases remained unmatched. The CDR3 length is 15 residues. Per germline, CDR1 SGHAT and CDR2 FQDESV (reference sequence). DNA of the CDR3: TGTGCCAGCAGCTTACTCACCTTTACTAGCGCGACGCAGTATTTT. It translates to CASSLLTFTSATQYF.

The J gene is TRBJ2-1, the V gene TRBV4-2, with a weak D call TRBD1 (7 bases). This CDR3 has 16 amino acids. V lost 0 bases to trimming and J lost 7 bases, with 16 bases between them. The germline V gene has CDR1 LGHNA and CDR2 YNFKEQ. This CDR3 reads CASSQDWGRGENEQFF. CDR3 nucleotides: TGTGCCAGCAGCCAAGATTGGGGCAGGGGGGAAAATGAGCAGTTCTTC.

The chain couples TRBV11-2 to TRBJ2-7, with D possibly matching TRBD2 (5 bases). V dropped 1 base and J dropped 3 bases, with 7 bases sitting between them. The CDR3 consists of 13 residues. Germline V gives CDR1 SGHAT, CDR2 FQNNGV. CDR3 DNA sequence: TGTGCCAGCAGCTTAGGACTACACTACGAGCAGTACGTC. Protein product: CASSLGLHYEQYV.

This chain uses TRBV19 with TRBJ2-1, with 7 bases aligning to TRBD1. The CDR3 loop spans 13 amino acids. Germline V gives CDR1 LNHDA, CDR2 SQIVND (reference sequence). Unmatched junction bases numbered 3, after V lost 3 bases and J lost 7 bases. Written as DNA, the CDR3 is TGTGCCAGTAGTATTTTCAGGGGGAATGAGCAGTTCTTC. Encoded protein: CASSIFRGNEQFF.